This entry lists 17 T cell receptor beta chains sequenced from one sample in a study of OX40 agonist ivuxolimab in advanced cancers. Measured with immunoSEQ multiplex PCR; TCRdb has only the in-frame clones, and not every one. The table records tens of thousands of clones, 75% to 85% of them present only once. The sample in question was CD4+ or CD8+ T cells sorted from blood, obtained in a trial of the OX40 agonist ivuxolimab. The source is an adult with an advanced solid tumor such as melanoma, head and neck, liver or kidney cancer.

V is TRBV6-6 and J is TRBJ1-1; TRBD1 aligns across 9 bases. Per germline, CDR1 MNHNY and CDR2 SVGAGI (reference sequence). V shed 6 bases and J 6 bases; nucleotides not matched to a gene: 8. The CDR3 totals 14 residues. CDR3 loop: CASRPPTGGPEAFF. In DNA, the CDR3 is TGTGCCAGCAGGCCCCCGACAGGGGGGCCTGAAGCTTTCTTT.

A single count supports this clone. CDR3 sequence: CSASRTGGGGTEAFF. The CDR3 DNA reads TGCAGCGCCTCTCGGACAGGGGGCGGGGGAACTGAAGCTTTCTTT. J is TRBJ1-1 and V is TRBV29-1; 11 bases are a match to TRBD1. The germline CDR1 and CDR2 sequences are SQVTM and ANQGSEA. The V segment lost 7 bases and the J segment 5 bases; nucleotides outside the gene matches: 12. The length of the CDR3 is 15 residues.

The V call is TRBV4-1, the J call TRBJ1-6, with 10 bases aligning to TRBD1. The trim removed 4 bases at V and 0 bases at J, leaving 9 bases unmatched. The CDR3 contains 19 residues. Germline-derived CDR1 and CDR2 are MGHRA and YSYEKL. The CDR3 reads CASSRMLDRGSSYNSPLHF. The CDR3 bases are TGCGCCAGCAGCCGAATGTTGGACAGGGGGAGCTCCTATAATTCACCCCTCCACTTT.

The chain is built from TRBV1 and TRBJ2-3; whether TRBD1, the table's D call, matches the DNA was not checked. TRBV1 is a pseudogene segment. The CDR3 extends over 22 amino acids. Here the CDR3 reads CTSSQIGKPVQGAAGYTDTQYF. DNA of the CDR3: TGCACCAGCAGCCAAATCGGGAAACCAGTACAGGGGGCGGCCGGCTACACAGATACGCAGTATTTT.

This clone was counted only a few times. The chain links TRBV4-1 to TRBJ1-1; D unclear. V lost 0 bases to trimming and J lost 5 bases, with 4 bases between them. Germline V gene data show CDR1 as MGHRA and CDR2 as YSYEKL. The CDR3 is 12 residues long. The CDR3 DNA follows: TGCGCCAGCAGCCAAGATCGAACTGAAGCTTTCTTT. Its protein product is CASSQDRTEAFF.

The chain combines TRBV19 with TRBJ1-1; 7 bases fit TRBD1. The germline gives CDR1 LNHDA, CDR2 SQIVND (reference sequence). The CDR3 extends over 16 amino acids. The V segment lost 3 bases and the J segment 4 bases; nucleotides outside the gene matches: 11. CDR3 DNA sequence: TGTGCCAGTAGTATGGGACGGGCAGGGGGAAGCACTGAAGCTTTCTTT. Amino acid sequence: CASSMGRAGGSTEAFF.

This rearrangement joins TRBV6-1 to TRBJ2-2; D call uncertain. Germline-derived CDR1 and CDR2 are MNHNS and SASEGT. The CDR3 is made up of 12 amino acids. V was trimmed by 6 bases and J by 9 bases, leaving 11 bases between them. The CDR3 DNA sequence: TGTGCCAGCAGGGAAAGAGAGAGGGAGCTGTTTTTT. Protein: CASRERERELFF.

This clone was seen a few times. The chain links TRBV5-6 to TRBJ2-5, with a possible D match to TRBD1 (5 bases). From germline, CDR1 is SGHDT and CDR2 YYEEEE. V was clipped by 4 bases and J by 3 bases, with 19 bases between them. The CDR3 spans 16 residues. This CDR3 is CASSPSPGQGKETQYF. In DNA form, the CDR3 reads TGTGCCAGCAGCCCCTCGCCCGGCCAGGGAAAAGAGACCCAGTACTTC.

The rearrangement uses TRBV2 and TRBJ1-1; D possibly corresponds to TRBD1 (5 bases). Trimming cost V 6 bases and J 1 base, with 12 bases left between them. Germline loops: CDR1 SNHLY, CDR2 FYNNEI. The CDR3 loop spans 14 amino acids. Written as DNA, the CDR3 is TGTGCCAGCAGCCCCTCGGGGGGGAACACTGAAGCTTTCTTT. Translation: CASSPSGGNTEAFF.

V usage is TRBV2 and J usage is TRBJ1-3, with D perhaps TRBD1 (5 bases). Germline V CDR1 and CDR2: SNHLY, FYNNEI. The CDR3 contains 14 residues. V lost 7 bases to trimming and J lost 0 bases, with 10 bases between them. The CDR3 region is CASKQDSSGNTIYF. The CDR3 DNA follows: TGTGCCAGCAAACAGGATTCCTCTGGAAACACCATATATTTT.

J is TRBJ2-7 and V is TRBV28, with 12 positions matching TRBD1. With 6 bases clipped from V and 4 bases from J, the junction kept 1 base outside the gene matches. The CDR3 contains 13 residues. CDR1 is MDHEN, CDR2 SYDVKM, per germline. The chain's CDR3 is CASRGQGAYEQYF. CDR3 nucleotides: TGTGCCAGCAGGGGACAGGGGGCGTACGAGCAGTACTTC.

The chain links TRBV28 to TRBJ2-7; D is ambiguous. The ends were cut back, 2 bases at V and 3 bases at J, with 11 bases in the middle. The CDR3 extends over 14 amino acids. Looked up from germline, CDR1 is MDHEN and CDR2 is SYDVKM. In DNA, the CDR3 is TGTGCCAGCAGTTTAGGACGGCGGATCTACGAGCAGTACTTC. Residues: CASSLGRRIYEQYF.

The CDR3, as DNA: TGCGCCAGCAGCATACCGGGACGGACATATAATTCACCCCTCCACTTT. This codes for CASSIPGRTYNSPLHF. The chain carries TRBV5-1 and TRBJ1-6, with D tentatively TRBD1 (5 bases). Deletions cut 4 bases from V and 4 bases from J, with 15 bases between. Germline V gene data show CDR1 as SGHRS and CDR2 as YFSETQ. CDR3 length equals 16 residues.

The genes are TRBV6-5 and TRBJ2-5; the match to TRBD2 covers 9 bases. The J segment lost 5 bases and the V segment lost 4 bases, leaving 5 bases of the junction unmatched. The V gene's germline CDR1 is MNHEY and CDR2 SVGAGI. The CDR3 is 14 amino acids. The CDR3 protein is CASSSRGGEETQYF. CDR3 DNA: TGTGCCAGCAGTTCCCGCGGGGGGGAGGAGACCCAGTACTTC.

The V call is TRBV6-5, the J call TRBJ1-2; D remains ambiguous. Germline CDR1 reads MNHEY; CDR2 reads SVGAGI. V gave up 7 bases and J gave up 4 bases, with 10 bases separating them. The CDR3 extends over 12 amino acids. This CDR3 is CASNRRTYGYTF. DNA for the CDR3: TGTGCCAGCAATCGTAGGACCTATGGCTACACCTTC.

The chain joins TRBV5-5 to TRBJ1-2; a weak D match, TRBD1 (5 bases). This CDR3 is built from 14 residues. V dropped 3 bases and J dropped 2 bases, with 11 bases sitting between them. The V gene's germline CDR1 is SGHKS and CDR2 YYEKEE (reference sequence). The CDR3 coding sequence is TGTGCCAGCAGCTCGGGGCGGGGAAACTATGGCTACACCTTC. Its protein is CASSSGRGNYGYTF.

The sample holds one count of this clone. The CDR3 sequence is CASSPAGSETQYF. Here the CDR3 DNA reads TGTGCCAGCTCACCAGCAGGCTCGGAGACCCAGTACTTC. The chain carries TRBV18 and TRBJ2-5; no clear D gene. This CDR3 is 13 amino acids long. Trimming stripped 2 bases from V and 5 bases from J, with 9 bases between. Germline V lookup: CDR1 KGHSH, CDR2 LQKENI.